Listed below are T cell receptor beta chains from one sample, sequenced in a study of T-cell memory formation after mild COVID-19. One entry per CDR3 protein results from TCRdb running MiXCR on the 5' RACE reads. Found here are under 400,000 distinct CDR3 sequences, 20% to 25% of them singletons; the top ten hold about 12%. The sequenced sample consisted of PBMCs or a T cell subset sorted from them (not recorded which). These receptors all come from an adult woman who had mild COVID-19 (a few samples of this study predate the infection). Cell type and time point are not known. Both conserved end residues are part of each CDR3. The order of the fields is V gene, J gene, CDR3 length, CDR3 protein.

>TRBV14|TRBJ1-4|15
CASRKGDGLQEKLFF
>TRBV5-1|TRBJ2-3|16
CASSLVPPGLAGEGYF
>TRBV6-5|TRBJ2-5|12
CAIGGGTETQYF
>TRBV9|TRBJ2-3|14
CASSESGRKDTQYF
>TRBV18|TRBJ2-7|16
CASSPRGGTGSYEQYF
>TRBV7-6|TRBJ2-1|16
CASSLMSNTNPNEQFF
>TRBV30|TRBJ1-2|13
CAWTGGVLDGYTF
>TRBV5-5|TRBJ2-7|17
CASSSLGGDSSSYEQYF
>TRBV5-1|TRBJ2-5|13
CASSSINEETQYF
>TRBV7-2|TRBJ2-3|17
CASSFRTSGRAPDTQYF
>TRBV6-6|TRBJ2-7|15
CASSYTAGSSYEQYF
>TRBV7-9|TRBJ2-7|12
CASSLSLYEQYF
>TRBV7-9|TRBJ2-1|14
CASSSGAGPSEQFF
>TRBV4-3|TRBJ2-1|17
CASSQDLAGVGYNEQFF
>TRBV5-6|TRBJ2-3|16
CASSLEGLTSTDTQYF
>TRBV2|TRBJ2-2|12
CASISNTGELFF
>TRBV7-9|TRBJ1-1|13
CASSAYRSTEAFF
>TRBV20-1|TRBJ2-1|17
CSADNPSWGRSYNEQFF
>TRBV3-1|TRBJ1-2|15
CASSQELTGGYGYTF
>TRBV15|TRBJ2-7|13
CATSRGEDYEQYF
>TRBV12-3/TRBV12-4|TRBJ2-5|14
CASSSRQGGETQYF
>TRBV29-1|TRBJ2-3|14
CSVEAGGQIDTQYF
>TRBV5-6|TRBJ1-5|15
CASSLTTGGGQPQHF
>TRBV27|TRBJ1-2|15
CASSPSTAPNYGYTF
>TRBV4-3|TRBJ2-1|18
CASSPMLLAGSSYNEQFF
>TRBV24-1|TRBJ2-3|15
CATSDLEGETDTQYF
>TRBV20-1|TRBJ2-7|15
CSARGLAGLSYEQYF
>TRBV7-9|TRBJ2-5|12
CASSRGEETQYF
>TRBV7-2|TRBJ2-5|16
CASSGGLAVTQETQYF
>TRBV6-1|TRBJ1-1|12
CASNAGYTEAFF
>TRBV24-1|TRBJ2-2|16
CATSDSGNQYTGELFF
>TRBV20-1|TRBJ1-2|16
CSAPTGTGASNYGYTF
>TRBV20-1|TRBJ2-1|17
CSAAETSGRGRYNEQFF
>TRBV20-1|TRBJ2-2|16
CSARDPGQGVAGELFF